These 10 T cell receptor beta chains were sequenced from one sample in a study of T cell responses to AZD1222 COVID-19 vaccine. Sequencing used immunoSEQ multiplex PCR; TCRdb keeps in-frame clones, though not all of them. Of approximately 140,000 clones detected, over 90% appear once; the ten largest clones hold around 5.9%. Sample: peripheral blood, taken on day 0 of AZD1222 vaccination. Receptors were obtained from an adult in good health.

V is TRBV5-1 and J is TRBJ1-1, with D uncertain. V lost 0 bases and J 3 bases, leaving 6 bases between the germline ends. This CDR3 spans 13 amino acids. Germline V gives CDR1 SGHRS, CDR2 YFSETQ. The CDR3 DNA reads TGCGCCAGCAGCTTGGACAGAGACACTGAAGCTTTCTTT. This translates into CASSLDRDTEAFF.

The table lists this clone with a few counts. The chain joins TRBV2 to TRBJ1-5; 10 nucleotides line up with TRBD1. V dropped 10 bases and J dropped 6; count of bases not matched to a gene: 12. CDR1 SNHLY and CDR2 FYNNEI come from the germline V gene. The CDR3 has 15 residues. The CDR3 DNA is TGTGCCACCCTACGGGACAGGGGTTCCGGTCAGCCCCAGCATTTT. This encodes CATLRDRGSGQPQHF.

The J gene is TRBJ2-7, the V gene TRBV5-5; unclear D gene. The CDR3 runs 13 residues. V was cut by 4 bases and J by 0 bases, with 8 bases left in between. The germline gives CDR1 SGHKS, CDR2 YYEKEE (reference sequence). The CDR3 DNA reads TGTGCCAGCAGCGGCCTGAGCTCCTACGAGCAGTACTTC. Translation: CASSGLSSYEQYF.

This chain links TRBV7-3 with TRBJ1-5; unclear D gene. Germline V gene data show CDR1 as SGHTA and CDR2 as FQGTGA. The CDR3 sequence is 15 residues long. The V end lost 1 base, the J end lost 0 bases, and 7 bases lay between the germline ends. CDR3 coding DNA: TGTGCCAGCAGCTTAAGGGCAGATAGCAATCAGCCCCAGCATTTT. Residues: CASSLRADSNQPQHF.

This chain uses TRBV7-6 with TRBJ1-6; no reliable D call. The V gene's germline CDR1 is SGHVS and CDR2 FNYEAQ. Trimming removed 2 bases at V and 10 bases at J, with 15 bases between. The CDR3 totals 15 residues. This CDR3 reads CASSLSEAGWSPLHF. Here the CDR3 DNA reads TGTGCCAGCAGCTTATCTGAGGCAGGCTGGTCACCCCTCCACTTT.

The chain couples TRBV7-9 to TRBJ1-1, with a possible D match to TRBD1 (5 bases). The ends were cut back, 5 bases at V and 7 bases at J, with 14 bases in the middle. CDR1 is SEHNR, CDR2 FQNEAQ, per germline (reference sequence). This CDR3 spans 13 amino acids. This CDR3 reads CASSLLWGNEAFF. The CDR3 DNA reads TGTGCCAGCAGCCTATTGTGGGGGAATGAAGCTTTCTTT.

V usage is TRBV19 and J usage is TRBJ1-1, with D hard to call. The CDR3 is 11 amino acids. V lost 8 bases to trimming and J lost 7 bases, with 11 bases between them. Germline V gene data show CDR1 as LNHDA and CDR2 as SQIVND (reference sequence). The CDR3 region is CASCLAVEAFF. The CDR3 nucleotides read TGTGCCAGTTGCTTGGCAGTTGAAGCTTTCTTT.

J is TRBJ2-2 and V is TRBV10-3; 7 bases agree with TRBD2. V dropped 10 bases and J dropped 1; count of bases not matched to a gene: 9. Per the germline V gene, CDR1 is ENHRY and CDR2 is SYGVKD. The CDR3 covers 15 residues. The CDR3 is CASKGTTQNTGELFF. CDR3 nucleotides: TGTGCCAGCAAGGGGACTACCCAGAACACCGGGGAGCTGTTTTTT.

This chain links TRBV3-1 (or the pseudogene TRBV3-2) with TRBJ1-2, with TRBD1 as a possible D gene (5 bases). Trimming took 3 bases from V and 13 from J, leaving 18 bases between them. CDR3 size: 13 residues. Per germline, CDR1 LGHDT and CDR2 YNNKEL (reference sequence). The CDR3 sequence: CASSQVYNSQGTF. CDR3 sequence (DNA): TGTGCCAGCAGCCAGGTGTACAACAGCCAGGGCACCTTC.

CDR3 bases: TGTGCCAGCAGCTTAATTGGGGGGCTCCGGGACAGCCCAACTAACTATGGCTACACCTTC. It translates to CASSLIGGLRDSPTNYGYTF. The chain employs TRBV7-6 and TRBJ1-2, with TRBD1 identical over 7 bases. The junction had 18 bases not matched to a gene; V was cut back by 2 bases and J by 0 bases. The CDR3 runs to 20 residues. Per the germline V gene, CDR1 is SGHVS and CDR2 is FNYEAQ.